These 23 T cell receptor beta chains were sequenced from one sample in a study of blood T cell repertoires in COVID-19. The repertoire was sequenced with immunoSEQ multiplex PCR; TCRdb's copy has only in-frame clones and lacks some. The sample gives around 310,000 clones, over 70% of which show up once; around 5% is in the top ten. Sequenced input: PBMCs or T cells enriched from blood (not recorded which). These receptors all come from a man aged 30 to 39 who had recovered from COVID-19.

V and J are TRBV3-1 (or the pseudogene TRBV3-2) and TRBJ2-6, with D tentatively TRBD2 (6 bases). The CDR3 runs to 17 residues. CDR1 and CDR2 from the germline V gene are LGHDT and YNNKEL (reference sequence). V lost 0 bases to trimming and J lost 2 bases, with 11 bases between them. CDR3: CASSQDLEGAGANVLTF. The CDR3 DNA is TGTGCCAGCAGCCAAGATTTGGAGGGAGCTGGGGCCAACGTCCTGACTTTC.

The chain recombines TRBV18 with TRBJ2-7; perhaps TRBD2 as D (5 bases). This CDR3 is 11 amino acids long. CDR1 is KGHSH, CDR2 LQKENI, per germline. V lost 4 bases and J lost 7, with 8 bases in between. CDR3 in amino acids: CASSLREEQYF. The CDR3 nucleotides read TGTGCCAGCTCACTCCGGGAAGAGCAGTACTTC.

This clone is a singleton in its sample. The V call is TRBV14, the J call TRBJ2-2, with 8 bases identical to TRBD1. This CDR3 region has 13 residues. Per the germline V gene, CDR1 is SGHDN and CDR2 is FVKESK. With V trimmed by 4 bases and J by 6 bases, 1 base remained unmatched. The CDR3 loop reads CASSPQGAGELFF. CDR3 in DNA: TGTGCCAGCAGCCCACAGGGGGCCGGGGAGCTGTTTTTT.

This chain connects TRBV5-1 to TRBJ2-1; 9 nucleotides match TRBD1. There are 15 residues in the CDR3. V was clipped by 2 bases and J by 3 bases; unmatched bases: 3. Germline values: CDR1 SGHRS, CDR2 YFSETQ. The CDR3 nucleotides read TGCGCCAGCAGCTTTGGACAGGGGAACTACAATGAGCAGTTCTTC. Protein sequence: CASSFGQGNYNEQFF.

The gene calls are TRBV10-3 and TRBJ1-2; 7 positions agree with TRBD1. There are 13 residues in the CDR3. V trimming: 7 bases; J trimming: 7 bases; junction bases outside the gene matches: 9. Germline values: CDR1 ENHRY, CDR2 SYGVKD. The CDR3 reads CAITEDRLGGYTF. The CDR3 coding sequence is TGTGCCATCACCGAGGACAGGCTAGGTGGCTACACCTTC.

The chain recombines TRBV16 with TRBJ2-1; 7 nucleotides line up with TRBD2. Per the germline V gene, CDR1 is KGHSY and CDR2 is FQNENV. This CDR3 spans 15 amino acids. With 3 bases clipped from V and 6 bases from J, the junction kept 8 bases outside the gene matches. The CDR3 nucleotides are TGTGCCAGCAGCCAGAGGGGAGGGTCGGTCAATGAGCAGTTCTTC. It yields the protein CASSQRGGSVNEQFF.

The gene calls are TRBV6-6 and TRBJ1-2; a possible D gene is TRBD1 (6 bases). CDR3 size: 16 residues. The germline gives CDR1 MNHNY, CDR2 SVGAGI (reference sequence). V was shortened by 4 bases and J by 5 bases, with 20 bases between the two germline ends. Here the CDR3 reads CASSSGTTEGEYGYTF. The DNA for the CDR3 is TGTGCCAGCAGTTCGGGGACGACAGAGGGGGAGTATGGCTACACCTTC.

The rearrangement uses TRBV24-1 and TRBJ1-5; D ambiguous. Germline loops: CDR1 KGHDR, CDR2 SFDVKD. The CDR3 is 14 amino acids. Deletions cut 3 bases from V and 8 bases from J, with 13 bases between. Written as DNA, the CDR3 is TGTGCCACCAGTGATGGTCAGACTCTGAAGCCCCAGCATTTT. Amino acid sequence: CATSDGQTLKPQHF.

This chain uses TRBV5-1 with TRBJ1-2; 8 bases fit TRBD1. V was clipped by 4 bases and J by 6 bases; unmatched bases: 11. Germline-derived CDR1 and CDR2 are SGHRS and YFSETQ. CDR3 length: 15 residues. The CDR3: CASSRRSGGADGYTF. The CDR3, as DNA: TGCGCCAGCAGCCGAAGGTCAGGGGGCGCGGATGGCTACACCTTC.

The gene calls are TRBV28 and TRBJ2-1; the match to TRBD2 covers 8 bases. J was trimmed by 4 bases and V by 2 bases; bases with no gene match: 4. Germline CDR1 and CDR2: MDHEN and SYDVKM. There are 15 residues in the CDR3. The CDR3 DNA is TGTGCCAGCAGTTTAGCGGGGGGCAGGTACAATGAGCAGTTCTTC. It is translated as CASSLAGGRYNEQFF.

The chain has TRBV4-2 and TRBJ2-7; D is unresolved. Germline V CDR1 and CDR2: LGHNA, YNFKEQ. The CDR3 is made up of 15 amino acids. V was clipped by 4 bases and J by 6 bases, with 19 bases between them. The DNA for the CDR3 is TGTGCCAGCAGCCCTCGACCTATCCTGGGCTCCGAGCAGTACTTC. It specifies CASSPRPILGSEQYF.

CDR3 nucleotide sequence: TGTGCCAGCAGCCTCGCAGGGGCGAGGCAAGAGACCCAGTACTTC. Its translation is CASSLAGARQETQYF. The J gene is TRBJ2-5, the V gene TRBV6-2 or TRBV6-3; tentative D call: TRBD1 (6 bases). Germline assignment: CDR1 MNHEY and CDR2 SVGEGT. The CDR3 totals 15 residues. V dropped 6 bases and J dropped 2 bases, with 16 bases sitting between them.

The genes are TRBV10-1 and TRBJ1-1; unclear D gene. The V and J ends lost 6 bases and 0 bases respectively, with 8 bases between them. This CDR3 is 13 amino acids long. Germline CDR1 and CDR2: WNHNN and SYGVQD (reference sequence). CDR3 in amino acids: CASSSELNTEAFF. The DNA of the CDR3 is TGCGCCAGCAGCAGCGAGCTGAACACTGAAGCTTTCTTT.

V is TRBV19 and J is TRBJ2-7, with TRBD2 identical over 9 bases. Germline-derived CDR1 and CDR2 are LNHDA and SQIVND (reference sequence). V was clipped by 3 bases and J by 5 bases; unmatched bases: 5. This CDR3 spans 14 amino acids. The CDR3 DNA sequence: TGTGCCAGTAGTATTGCGGGGGGGACCCACGAGCAGTACTTC. It encodes CASSIAGGTHEQYF.

The V call is TRBV7-6, the J call TRBJ1-3, with 8 bases fitting TRBD1. The length of the CDR3 is 15 residues. Germline V CDR1 and CDR2: SGHVS, FNYEAQ. J lost 0 bases, V lost 5 bases, and 3 bases had no gene match. The CDR3 DNA is TGTGCCAGCAGCCTTCAGGGGGCCTCTGGAAACACCATATATTTT. It yields the protein CASSLQGASGNTIYF.

This chain uses TRBV7-7 with TRBJ2-1; 7 bases match TRBD1. Per germline, CDR1 SSHAT and CDR2 FNYEAQ (reference sequence). The CDR3 contains 16 residues. The junction had 11 bases not matched to a gene; V was cut back by 2 bases and J by 7 bases. CDR3 bases: TGTGCCAGCAGCTTAAGGGTACAGGGGACCTTTAATGAGCAGTTCTTC. Protein sequence: CASSLRVQGTFNEQFF.

V usage is TRBV4-1 and J usage is TRBJ2-7; 13 bases match TRBD2. CDR1 is MGHRA, CDR2 YSYEKL, per germline. The CDR3 runs to 16 residues. The J segment lost 9 bases and the V segment lost 3 bases, leaving 11 bases of the junction unmatched. The CDR3 spells CASSQEPGLAGLRQYF. In nucleotides, the CDR3 is TGCGCCAGCAGCCAGGAACCGGGACTAGCGGGGTTACGGCAGTACTTC.

The J gene is TRBJ2-1, the V gene TRBV5-4; a weak D match, TRBD2 (7 bases). Trimming left V 4 bases short and J 0 bases short, with 11 bases between. This CDR3 is built from 15 residues. Germline loops: CDR1 SGHNT, CDR2 YYREEE (reference sequence). CDR3 protein: CASSVRGPSYNEQFF. In nucleotides, the CDR3 is TGTGCCAGCAGCGTGCGGGGGCCCTCCTACAATGAGCAGTTCTTC.

This chain connects TRBV7-9 to TRBJ1-1; 7 bases line up with TRBD1. The length of the CDR3 is 13 residues. The V gene end was trimmed by 5 bases and the J gene end by 3 bases; junction bases not matched to a gene: 3. Germline lookup yields CDR1 SEHNR and CDR2 FQNEAQ (reference sequence). The CDR3 loop reads CASSRDRDTEAFF. DNA of the CDR3: TGTGCCAGCAGCCGCGACAGGGACACTGAAGCTTTCTTT.

The V and J genes are TRBV15 and TRBJ2-7; perhaps TRBD1 as D (6 bases). Germline V gene data show CDR1 as LNHNV and CDR2 as YYDKDF (reference sequence). This CDR3 comprises 15 residues. V was clipped by 5 bases and J by 5 bases, with 19 bases between them. The CDR3 reads CATSEGGSMGHEQYF. In DNA form, the CDR3 reads TGTGCCACCAGCGAAGGGGGTAGCATGGGCCACGAGCAGTACTTC.

The chain carries TRBV9 and TRBJ1-6; 7 bases fit TRBD1. This CDR3 has 16 amino acids. V lost 0 bases and J lost 4; bases outside the gene matches: 4. CDR1 is SGDLS, CDR2 YYNGEE, per germline. This CDR3 reads CASSVGAGGYNSPLHF. The DNA for the CDR3 is TGTGCCAGCAGCGTAGGGGCAGGGGGGTATAATTCACCCCTCCACTTT.

V usage is TRBV19 and J usage is TRBJ1-1, with D tentatively TRBD1 (5 bases). V lost 5 bases and J lost 5, with 21 bases in between. The CDR3 covers 16 residues. CDR1 is LNHDA, CDR2 SQIVND, per germline (reference sequence). The CDR3 DNA follows: TGTGCCAGTAGTGAGACCTCCTTAGACGCAGGGACTGAAGCTTTCTTT. It specifies CASSETSLDAGTEAFF.

This chain connects TRBV30 to TRBJ2-4; 9 positions agree with TRBD2. Looked up from germline, CDR1 is GTSNPN and CDR2 is SVGIG (reference sequence). After removal of 4 bases from V and 0 bases from J, the junction contained 4 bases not matched to a gene. This CDR3 spans 15 amino acids. The CDR3 loop reads CAWKSGGLAKNIQYF. The CDR3 DNA is TGTGCCTGGAAAAGCGGGGGGCTAGCCAAAAACATTCAGTACTTC.